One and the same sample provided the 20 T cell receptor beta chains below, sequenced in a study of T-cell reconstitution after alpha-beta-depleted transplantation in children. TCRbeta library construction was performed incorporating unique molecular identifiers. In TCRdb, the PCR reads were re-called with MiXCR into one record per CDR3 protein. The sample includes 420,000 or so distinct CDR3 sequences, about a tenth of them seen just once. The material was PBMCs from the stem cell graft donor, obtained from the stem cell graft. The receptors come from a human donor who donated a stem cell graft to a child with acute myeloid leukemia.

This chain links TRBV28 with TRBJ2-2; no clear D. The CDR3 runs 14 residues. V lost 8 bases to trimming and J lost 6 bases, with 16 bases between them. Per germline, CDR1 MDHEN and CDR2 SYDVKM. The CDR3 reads CASGLRTLSGELFF. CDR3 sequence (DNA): TGTGCCAGCGGCCTAAGGACCCTCTCCGGGGAGCTGTTTTTT.

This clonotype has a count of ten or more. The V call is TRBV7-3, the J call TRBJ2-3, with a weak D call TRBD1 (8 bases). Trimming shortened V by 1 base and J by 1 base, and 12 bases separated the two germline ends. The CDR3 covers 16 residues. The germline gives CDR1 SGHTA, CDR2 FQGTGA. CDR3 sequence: CASSLRGGQGTDTQYF. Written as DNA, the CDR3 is TGTGCCAGCAGCTTAAGGGGGGGACAGGGCACAGATACGCAGTATTTT.

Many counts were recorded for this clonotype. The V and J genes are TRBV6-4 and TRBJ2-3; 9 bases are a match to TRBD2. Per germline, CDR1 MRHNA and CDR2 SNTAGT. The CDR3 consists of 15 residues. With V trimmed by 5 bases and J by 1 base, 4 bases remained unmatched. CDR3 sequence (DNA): TGTGCCAGCAGTTCCGCTAGCGGGGGCACAGATACGCAGTATTTT. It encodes CASSSASGGTDTQYF.

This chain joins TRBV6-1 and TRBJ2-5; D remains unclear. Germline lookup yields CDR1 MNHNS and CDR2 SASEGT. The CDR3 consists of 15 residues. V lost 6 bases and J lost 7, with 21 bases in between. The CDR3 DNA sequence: TGTGCCAGCAGCGCGGTCAATACTGAGCCACTGACCCAGTACTTC. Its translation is CASSAVNTEPLTQYF.

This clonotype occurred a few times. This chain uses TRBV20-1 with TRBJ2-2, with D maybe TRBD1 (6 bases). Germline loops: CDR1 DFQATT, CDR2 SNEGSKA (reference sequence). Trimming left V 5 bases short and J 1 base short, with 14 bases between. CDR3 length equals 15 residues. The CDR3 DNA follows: TGCAGTGCTTATAGAGGGGGATTGAACACCGGGGAGCTGTTTTTT. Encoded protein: CSAYRGGLNTGELFF.

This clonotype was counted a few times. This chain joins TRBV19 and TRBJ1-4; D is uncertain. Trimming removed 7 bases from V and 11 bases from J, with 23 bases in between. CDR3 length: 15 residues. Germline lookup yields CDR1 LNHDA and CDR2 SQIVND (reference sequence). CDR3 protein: CASTAVGSLIGKLFF. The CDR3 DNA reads TGTGCCAGTACCGCCGTCGGGAGTCTCATTGGGAAACTGTTTTTT.

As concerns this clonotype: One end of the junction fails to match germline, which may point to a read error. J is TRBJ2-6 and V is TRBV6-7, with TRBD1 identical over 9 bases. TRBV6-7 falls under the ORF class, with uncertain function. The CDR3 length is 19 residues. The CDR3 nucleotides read TGTGCCTGCAGTTATCAGTCCGGGACAGGGTCCTCTGGGGCCAACGTCCTGACTTTC. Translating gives CACSYQSGTGSSGANVLTF.

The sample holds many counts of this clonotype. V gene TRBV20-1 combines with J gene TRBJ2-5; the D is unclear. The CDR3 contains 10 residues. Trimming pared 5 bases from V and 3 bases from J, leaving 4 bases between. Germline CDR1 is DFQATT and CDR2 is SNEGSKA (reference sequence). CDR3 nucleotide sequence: TGCAGTGCTTTGAAAGAGACCCAGTACTTC. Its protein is CSALKETQYF.

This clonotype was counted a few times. The CDR3 protein is CATSRQGLSNEQFF. The CDR3 nucleotides are TGTGCCACCAGCAGACAGGGTTTGAGCAATGAGCAGTTCTTC. The gene calls are TRBV15 and TRBJ2-1, with D maybe TRBD1 (5 bases). Germline loops: CDR1 LNHNV, CDR2 YYDKDF (reference sequence). V dropped 2 bases and J dropped 6 bases, with 11 bases sitting between them. CDR3 length equals 14 residues.

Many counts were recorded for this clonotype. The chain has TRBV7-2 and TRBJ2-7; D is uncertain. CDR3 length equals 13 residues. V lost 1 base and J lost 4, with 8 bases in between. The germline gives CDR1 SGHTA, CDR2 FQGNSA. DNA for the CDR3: TGTGCCAGCAGCTTAGGGCTTGAATACGAGCAGTACTTC. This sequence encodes CASSLGLEYEQYF.

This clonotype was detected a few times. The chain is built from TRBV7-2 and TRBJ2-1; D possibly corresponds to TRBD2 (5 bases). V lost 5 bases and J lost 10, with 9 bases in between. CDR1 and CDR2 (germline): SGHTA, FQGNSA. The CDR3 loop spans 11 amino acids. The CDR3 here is CASSPDWEQFF. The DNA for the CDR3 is TGTGCCAGCAGCCCGGACTGGGAGCAGTTCTTC.

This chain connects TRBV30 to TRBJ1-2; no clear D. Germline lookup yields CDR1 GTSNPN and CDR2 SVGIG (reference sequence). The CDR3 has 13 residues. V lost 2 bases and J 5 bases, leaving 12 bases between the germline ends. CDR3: CAWSRQNGYGYTF. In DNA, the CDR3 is TGTGCCTGGAGTAGACAAAATGGTTATGGCTACACCTTC.

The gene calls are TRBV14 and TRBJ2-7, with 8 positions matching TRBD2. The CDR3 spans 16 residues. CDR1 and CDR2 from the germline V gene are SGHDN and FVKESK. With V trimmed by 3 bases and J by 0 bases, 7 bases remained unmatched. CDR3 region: CASSQRSGSPSYEQYF. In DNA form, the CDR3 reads TGTGCCAGCAGCCAGAGAAGCGGGAGCCCCTCCTACGAGCAGTACTTC.

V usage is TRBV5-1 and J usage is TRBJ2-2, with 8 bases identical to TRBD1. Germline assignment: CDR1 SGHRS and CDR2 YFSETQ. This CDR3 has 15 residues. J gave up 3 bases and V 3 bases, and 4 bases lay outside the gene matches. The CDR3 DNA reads TGCGCCAGCAGCTGGGGGACAGGCTACACCGGGGAGCTGTTTTTT. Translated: CASSWGTGYTGELFF.

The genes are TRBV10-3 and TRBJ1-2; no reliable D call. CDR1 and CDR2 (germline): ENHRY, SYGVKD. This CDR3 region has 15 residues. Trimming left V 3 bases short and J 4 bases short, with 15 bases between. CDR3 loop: CAISEQGILTYGYTF. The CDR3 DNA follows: TGTGCCATCAGTGAACAAGGAATTCTTACCTATGGCTACACCTTC.

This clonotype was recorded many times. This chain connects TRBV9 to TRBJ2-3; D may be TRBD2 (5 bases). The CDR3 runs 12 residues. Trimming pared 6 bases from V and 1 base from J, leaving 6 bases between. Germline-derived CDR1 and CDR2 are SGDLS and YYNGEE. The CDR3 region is CASTRGTDTQYF. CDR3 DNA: TGTGCCAGCACGCGGGGCACAGATACGCAGTATTTT.

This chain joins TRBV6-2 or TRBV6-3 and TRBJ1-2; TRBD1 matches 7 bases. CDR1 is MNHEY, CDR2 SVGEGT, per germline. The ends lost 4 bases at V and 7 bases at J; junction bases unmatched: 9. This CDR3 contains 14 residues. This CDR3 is CASSSPGQLSGYTF. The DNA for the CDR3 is TGTGCCAGCAGTTCCCCGGGACAGTTGTCTGGCTACACCTTC.

CDR3 amino acids: CASSQARQAEAFF. CDR3 DNA sequence: TGTGCCAGCAGCCAAGCTCGGCAGGCCGAAGCTTTCTTT. This chain links TRBV3-1 with TRBJ1-1; D is unresolved. CDR1 is LGHDT and CDR2 is YNNKEL in the germline V gene (reference sequence). Between the trimmed V and J ends, which lost 1 base and 8 bases, there was a span of 11 bases. This CDR3 has 13 amino acids.

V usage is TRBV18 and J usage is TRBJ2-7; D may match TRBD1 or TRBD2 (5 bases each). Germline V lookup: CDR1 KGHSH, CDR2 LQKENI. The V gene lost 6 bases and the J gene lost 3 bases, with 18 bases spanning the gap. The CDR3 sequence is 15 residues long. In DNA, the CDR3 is TGTGCCAGCTCCCACCCTCATTTTGGGGGCTACGAGCAGTACTTC. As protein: CASSHPHFGGYEQYF. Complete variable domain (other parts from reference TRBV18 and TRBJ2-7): NAGVMQNPRHLVRRRGQEARLRCSPMKGHSHVYWYRQLPEEGLKFMVYLQKENIIDESGMPKERFSAEFPKEGPSILRIQQVVRGDSAAYFCASSHPHFGGYEQYFGPGTRLTVT.

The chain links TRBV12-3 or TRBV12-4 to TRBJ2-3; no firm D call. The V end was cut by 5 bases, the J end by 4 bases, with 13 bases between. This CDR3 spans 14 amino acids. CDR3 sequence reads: CASSPPVSADTQYF. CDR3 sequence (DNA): TGTGCCAGCAGTCCCCCCGTCTCTGCAGATACGCAGTATTTT.